The next 8 T cell receptor beta chains were all read from a single sample in a study of T cells in Graves' hyperthyroidism and ophthalmopathy. TCR beta CDR3 regions were amplified from RNA transcripts. During a first-round RT-PCR of the TCR CDR3, the HTBI primer set was used. MiXCR, run by TCRdb on the multiplex PCR reads, gives a single entry per CDR3 protein. The sample includes about 560,000 distinct CDR3 sequences, more than 15% of them seen just once. The sequenced sample was blood. These receptors all stem from a woman aged 25 to 39 with Graves' hyperthyroidism.

As to this clonotype: This could be a read error, since a much larger clone is one nucleotide away. The CDR3 DNA sequence: TGTGCCTGCAGCCCCTTCGGGAGGGAGGTCTACAATGAGCAGTTCTTC. This translates into CACSPFGREVYNEQFF. The chain joins TRBV7-3 to TRBJ2-1; 8 nucleotides align to TRBD2. The germline V gene encodes CDR1 SGHTA and CDR2 FQGTGA. The CDR3 runs to 16 residues.

There are a few counts of this clonotype. The chain joins TRBV7-3 to TRBJ1-5; perhaps TRBD1 as D (6 bases). CDR1 is SGHTA and CDR2 is FQGTGA in the germline V gene. V was shortened by 1 base and J by 7 bases, with 17 bases between the two germline ends. The length of the CDR3 is 16 residues. Written as DNA, the CDR3 is TGTGCCAGCAGCTTAAGTAGGGGGACGCTCCGCCAGCCCCAGCATTTT. Its protein product is CASSLSRGTLRQPQHF. Full variable domain (outside the CDR3, taken from reference TRBV7-3 and TRBJ1-5): GAGVSQTPSNKVTEKGKYVELRCDPISGHTALYWYRQSLGQGPEFLIYFQGTGAADDSGLPNDRFFAVRPEGSVSTLKIQRTERGDSAVYLCASSLSRGTLRQPQHFGDGTRLSIL.

Only a few counts were recorded for this clonotype. The chain uses TRBV27 and TRBJ2-3, with TRBD1 identical over 8 bases. With 6 bases clipped from V and 6 bases from J, the junction kept 11 bases outside the gene matches. This CDR3 has 15 amino acids. Germline assignment: CDR1 MNHEY and CDR2 SMNVEV (reference sequence). The CDR3 region has the DNA TGTGCCAGCAGGATATCGGGACAGGTCGAGGATACGCAGTATTTT. Its protein is CASRISGQVEDTQYF.

This clonotype showed up many times. The chain combines TRBV11-3 with TRBJ2-1; no clear D gene. Trimming left V 2 bases short and J 7 bases short, with 9 bases between. The CDR3 sequence is 13 residues long. Looked up from germline, CDR1 is SGHNT and CDR2 is YENEEA. The CDR3 reads CASSLTHVNEQFF. CDR3 nucleotide sequence: TGTGCCAGCAGCTTAACCCACGTTAATGAGCAGTTCTTC.

This clonotype came up once. The chain recombines TRBV4-1 with TRBJ2-4; a weak D match, TRBD2 (5 bases). The CDR3 spans 18 residues. From germline, CDR1 is MGHRA and CDR2 YSYEKL. Trimming shortened V by 0 bases and J by 0 bases, and 15 bases separated the two germline ends. The DNA of the CDR3 is TGCGCCAGCAGCCAAGAGGCTAGCCCCGGACTAGCCAAAAACATTCAGTACTTC. This encodes CASSQEASPGLAKNIQYF.

This clonotype was recorded many times. J is TRBJ1-5 and V is TRBV6-2 or TRBV6-3; the match to TRBD1 covers 7 bases. Per the germline V gene, CDR1 is MNHEY and CDR2 is SVGEGT. Trimming cost V 6 bases and J 2 bases; bases outside gene matches: 10. This CDR3 is built from 16 residues. CDR3 sequence (DNA): TGTGCCAGCAGCCATATACAGGGGATTCGCAATCAGCCCCAGCATTTT. This gives the protein CASSHIQGIRNQPQHF.

This clonotype was recorded many times. V is TRBV28 and J is TRBJ2-7; 7 bases are a match to TRBD2. Germline assignment: CDR1 MDHEN and CDR2 SYDVKM. J was trimmed by 8 bases and V by 5 bases; bases with no gene match: 15. This CDR3 spans 15 amino acids. CDR3: CASSRLRAGEDKQYF. CDR3 DNA sequence: TGTGCCAGCAGTCGCCTCAGGGCGGGAGAAGACAAGCAGTACTTC.

This chain connects TRBV20-1 to TRBJ2-3; 11 bases agree with TRBD2. Germline V lookup: CDR1 DFQATT, CDR2 SNEGSKA (reference sequence). V lost 3 bases, J lost 5 bases, and 7 bases stayed unmatched. The CDR3 loop spans 15 amino acids. CDR3 coding DNA: TGCAGTGCTAGGGAACTAGCGGGAGTTATAGATACGCAGTATTTT. Translated, it gives CSARELAGVIDTQYF.